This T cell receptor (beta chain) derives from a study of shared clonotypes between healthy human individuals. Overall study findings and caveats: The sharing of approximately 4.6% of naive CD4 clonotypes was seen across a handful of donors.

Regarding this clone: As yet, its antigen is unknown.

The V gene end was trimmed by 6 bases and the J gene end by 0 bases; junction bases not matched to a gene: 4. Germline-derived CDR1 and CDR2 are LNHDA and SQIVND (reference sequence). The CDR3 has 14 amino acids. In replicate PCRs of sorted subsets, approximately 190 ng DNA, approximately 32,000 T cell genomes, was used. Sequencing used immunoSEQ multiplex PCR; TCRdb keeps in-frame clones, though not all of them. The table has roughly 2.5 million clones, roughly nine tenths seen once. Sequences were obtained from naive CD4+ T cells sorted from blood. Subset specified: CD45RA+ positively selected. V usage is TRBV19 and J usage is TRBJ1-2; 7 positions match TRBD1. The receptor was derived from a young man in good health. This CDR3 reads CASRTGSSNYGYTF. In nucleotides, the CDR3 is TGTGCCAGTAGGACAGGGAGTTCTAACTATGGCTACACCTTC.